This TCR beta chain was sequenced in a study of T cells after yellow fever vaccination. TCRdb reprocessed the 5' RACE reads via MiXCR and lists one record per CDR3 protein. The profile shows 610,000 or so distinct CDR3 sequences, 9% to 15% of them singletons. This CDR3 spans 15 amino acids. Trimming left V 5 bases short and J 8 bases short, with 22 bases between. CDR1 and CDR2 (germline): DFQATT, SNEGSKA (reference sequence). This sequence was found in a young man who received the YFV17D yellow fever vaccine. Source: PBMCs, taken on the day of the yellow fever booster vaccination. The J gene is TRBJ2-1, the V gene TRBV20-1, with D possibly TRBD1 on 6 matching bases. CDR3 sequence reads: CSAARWQGLNDEQFF. CDR3 DNA: TGCAGTGCTGCCCGGTGGCAGGGGCTGAATGATGAGCAGTTCTTC.